This T cell receptor beta chain was sequenced during a study of blood T cells in healthy people across ages. Notes on the study in general: With age, beta diversity per million T cells declined roughly linearly, significantly by 30 to 40. CMV infection status of these donors was not known.

Only a few counts were recorded for this clonotype. Antigen: not known. An end of the junction does not agree with germline; a read error may underlie this. Combining a sample-barcoded 5' primer with a J-beta primer mix, a second PCR ran for about 6 to 11 cycles. From the 5' RACE reads, TCRdb called clonotypes with MiXCR, one entry per CDR3 protein. The repertoire holds about 830,000 distinct CDR3 sequences, with around 62% as singletons. This CDR3 spans 15 amino acids. Germline V gene lookup returns CDR1 LGHNA and CDR2 YSLEER. The amount of total RNA extracted per sample was at least 6 micrograms. The TCR originated in a man aged 30 to 39 in good health. Sequenced sample: blood. The chain recombines TRBV4-3 with TRBJ2-7; D remains ambiguous. CDR3 nucleotides: TGCGCCAGCAGCCCCGAAGGTAGGCCCTTTGACGAGCAGTACTTT. As protein: CASSPEGRPFDEQYF.